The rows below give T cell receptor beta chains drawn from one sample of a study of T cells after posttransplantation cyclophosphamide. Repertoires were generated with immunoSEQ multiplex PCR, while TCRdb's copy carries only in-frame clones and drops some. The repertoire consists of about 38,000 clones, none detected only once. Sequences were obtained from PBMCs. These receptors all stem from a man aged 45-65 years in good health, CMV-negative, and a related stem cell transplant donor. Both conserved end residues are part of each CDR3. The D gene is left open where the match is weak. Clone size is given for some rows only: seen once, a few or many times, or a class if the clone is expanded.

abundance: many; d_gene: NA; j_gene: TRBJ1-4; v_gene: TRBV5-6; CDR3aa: CASSFARLELEKLFF; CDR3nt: TGTGCCAGCAGCTTTGCGAGGCTTGAGCTCGAAAAACTGTTTTTT
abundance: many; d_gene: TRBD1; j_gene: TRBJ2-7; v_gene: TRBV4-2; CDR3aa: CASSQDRVSLYEQYF; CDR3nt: TGTGCCAGCAGCCAGGACAGGGTGAGCCTCTACGAGCAGTACTTC
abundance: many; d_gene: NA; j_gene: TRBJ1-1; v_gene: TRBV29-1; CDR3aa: CSVETGGNTEAFF; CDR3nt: TGCAGCGTTGAGACGGGGGGAAATACTGAAGCTTTCTTT
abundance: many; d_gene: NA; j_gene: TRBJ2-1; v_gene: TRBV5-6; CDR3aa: CASSFIAYNEQFF; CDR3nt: TGTGCCAGCAGCTTTATAGCGTACAATGAGCAGTTCTTC
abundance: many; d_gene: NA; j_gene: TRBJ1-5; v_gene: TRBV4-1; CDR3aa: CASSQGWTGWSNQPQHF; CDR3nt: TGCGCCAGCAGCCAAGGGTGGACGGGATGGAGCAATCAGCCCCAGCATTTT
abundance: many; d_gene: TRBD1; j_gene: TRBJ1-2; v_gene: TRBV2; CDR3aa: CASNRGSYGYTF; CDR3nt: TGTGCCAGCAACAGGGGCTCCTATGGCTACACCTTC
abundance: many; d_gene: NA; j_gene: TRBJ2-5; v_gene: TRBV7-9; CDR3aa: CASSRETQYF; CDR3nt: TGTGCCAGCAGCCGAGAGACCCAGTACTTC
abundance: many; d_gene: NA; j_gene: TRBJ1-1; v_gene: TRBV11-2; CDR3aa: CASSFEGLYTEAFF; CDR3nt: TGTGCCAGCAGCTTTGAGGGCCTCTACACTGAAGCTTTCTTT
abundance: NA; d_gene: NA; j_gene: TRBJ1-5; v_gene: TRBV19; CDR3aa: CASSIGGGVGLNRPQHF; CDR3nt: TGTGCCAGTAGTATTGGGGGGGGTGTGGGTCTTAATAGGCCCCAGCATTTT
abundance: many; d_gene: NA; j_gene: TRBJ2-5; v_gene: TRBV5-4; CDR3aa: CASSLDREETQYF; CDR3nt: TGTGCCAGCAGCTTGGACAGGGAAGAGACCCAGTACTTC
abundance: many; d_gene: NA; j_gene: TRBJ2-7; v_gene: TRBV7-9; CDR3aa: CASSFSGVPYEQYF; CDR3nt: TGTGCCAGCAGCTTCTCGGGGGTGCCCTACGAGCAGTACTTC
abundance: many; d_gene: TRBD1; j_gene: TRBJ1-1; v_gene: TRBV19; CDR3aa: CASSIHRGNTEAFF; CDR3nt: TGTGCCAGTAGTATACACAGGGGGAACACTGAAGCTTTCTTT
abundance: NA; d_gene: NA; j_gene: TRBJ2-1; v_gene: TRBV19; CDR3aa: CASSIGTVSYNEQFF; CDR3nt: TGTGCCAGTAGTATAGGGACAGTCTCCTACAATGAGCAGTTCTTC
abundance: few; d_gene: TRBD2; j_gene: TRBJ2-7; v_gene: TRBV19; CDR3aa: CAAGSGGNLYEQYF; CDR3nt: TGTGCTGCGGGTTCGGGGGGTAATCTCTACGAGCAGTACTTC
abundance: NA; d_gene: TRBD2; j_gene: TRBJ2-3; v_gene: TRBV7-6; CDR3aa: CASSLGGRAVDTQYF; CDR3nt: TGTGCCAGCAGCCTGGGGGGGAGGGCCGTAGATACGCAGTATTTT
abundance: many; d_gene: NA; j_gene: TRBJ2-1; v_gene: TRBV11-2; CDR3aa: CASSLGGWDSYNEQFF; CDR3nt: TGTGCCAGCAGCTTAGGGGGTTGGGACTCTTACAATGAGCAGTTCTTC
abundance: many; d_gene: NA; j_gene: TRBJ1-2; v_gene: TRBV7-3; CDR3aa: CASSLDPGRNYGYTF; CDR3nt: TGTGCCAGCAGCTTAGATCCAGGGAGGAACTATGGCTACACCTTC
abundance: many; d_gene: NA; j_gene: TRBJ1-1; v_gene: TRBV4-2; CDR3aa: CASLMGSRGDTEAFF; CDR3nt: TGTGCCAGCCTCATGGGGAGCAGGGGTGACACTGAAGCTTTCTTT
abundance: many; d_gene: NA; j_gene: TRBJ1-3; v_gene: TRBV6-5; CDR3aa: CASSLDPGNTIYF; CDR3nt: TGTGCCAGCAGCCTAGATCCTGGAAACACCATATATTTT
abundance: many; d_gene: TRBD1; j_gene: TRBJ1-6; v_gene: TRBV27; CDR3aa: CASSNTLGQPNSPLHF; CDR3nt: TGTGCCAGCAGCAACACTCTGGGACAGCCTAATTCACCCCTCCACTTT
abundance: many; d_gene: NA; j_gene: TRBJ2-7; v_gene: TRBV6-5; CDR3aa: CASSYSGAHEQYF; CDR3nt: TGTGCCAGCAGTTACTCGGGGGCACACGAGCAGTACTTC
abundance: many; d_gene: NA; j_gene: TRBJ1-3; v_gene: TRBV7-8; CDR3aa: CASSLAALIGSGNTIYF; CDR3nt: TGTGCCAGCAGCTTAGCGGCTCTTATTGGCTCTGGAAACACCATATATTTT
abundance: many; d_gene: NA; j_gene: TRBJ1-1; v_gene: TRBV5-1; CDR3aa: CASSLDVGGGTEAFF; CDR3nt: TGCGCCAGCAGCTTGGATGTGGGGGGGGGCACTGAAGCTTTCTTT
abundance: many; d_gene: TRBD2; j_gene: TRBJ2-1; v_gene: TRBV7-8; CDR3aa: CASRRTSWTYNEQFF; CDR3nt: TGTGCCAGCAGAAGGACTAGCTGGACCTACAATGAGCAGTTCTTC
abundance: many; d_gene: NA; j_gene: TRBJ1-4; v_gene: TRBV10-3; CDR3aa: CAISESQRNEKLFF; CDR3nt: TGTGCCATCAGTGAAAGCCAGCGTAATGAAAAACTGTTTTTT
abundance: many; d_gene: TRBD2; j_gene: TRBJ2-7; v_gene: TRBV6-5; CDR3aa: CASRASGRANEQYF; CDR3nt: TGTGCCAGCAGGGCTAGCGGGAGGGCAAACGAGCAGTACTTC
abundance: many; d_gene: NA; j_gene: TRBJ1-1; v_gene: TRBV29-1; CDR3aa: CSVEGLGRGPTEAFF; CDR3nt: TGCAGCGTTGAAGGCTTGGGCAGGGGCCCTACTGAAGCTTTCTTT
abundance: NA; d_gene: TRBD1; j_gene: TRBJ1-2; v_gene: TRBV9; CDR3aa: CASSHAEQGNDGYTF; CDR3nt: TGTGCCAGCAGCCATGCTGAACAGGGGAATGATGGCTACACCTTC
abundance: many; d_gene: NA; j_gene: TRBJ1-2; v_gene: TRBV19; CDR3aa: CASRNRPYGYTF; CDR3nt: TGTGCCAGTAGAAACAGACCATATGGCTACACCTTC
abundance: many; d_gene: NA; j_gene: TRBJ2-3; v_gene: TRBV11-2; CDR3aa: CASSPRGSGDTQYF; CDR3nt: TGTGCCAGCAGCCCACGGGGGTCCGGAGATACGCAGTATTTT
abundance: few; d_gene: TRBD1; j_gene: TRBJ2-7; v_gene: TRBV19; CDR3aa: CASSIDWGQGISYEQYF; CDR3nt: TGTGCCAGTAGTATAGATTGGGGACAGGGGATCTCCTACGAGCAGTACTTC
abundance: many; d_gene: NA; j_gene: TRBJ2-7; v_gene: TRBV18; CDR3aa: CASSPRDTYYEQYF; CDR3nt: TGTGCCAGCTCACCACGGGACACCTACTACGAGCAGTACTTC
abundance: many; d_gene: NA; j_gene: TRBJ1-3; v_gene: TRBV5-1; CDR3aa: CASSPGTDGNTIYF; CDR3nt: TGCGCCAGCAGCCCCGGAACAGATGGAAACACCATATATTTT
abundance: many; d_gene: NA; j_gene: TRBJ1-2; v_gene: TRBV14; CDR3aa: CASSQVSPSSGYTF; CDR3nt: TGTGCCAGCAGCCAAGTGTCCCCGAGTAGTGGCTACACCTTC
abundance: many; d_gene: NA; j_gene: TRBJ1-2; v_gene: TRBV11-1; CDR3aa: CASSRRERSYGYTF; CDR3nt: TGTGCCAGCAGCCGTCGGGAGCGGAGCTATGGCTACACCTTC
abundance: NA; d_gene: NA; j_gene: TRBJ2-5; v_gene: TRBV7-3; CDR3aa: CASSLGQQETQYF; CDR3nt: TGTGCCAGCAGCTTAGGCCAGCAAGAGACCCAGTACTTC
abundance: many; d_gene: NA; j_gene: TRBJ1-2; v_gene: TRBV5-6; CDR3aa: CASSLDSRRYGYTF; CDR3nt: TGTGCCAGCAGCCTGGACAGCCGACGCTATGGCTACACCTTC
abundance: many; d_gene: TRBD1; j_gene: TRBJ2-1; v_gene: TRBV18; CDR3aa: CASSVRTGEVYNEQFF; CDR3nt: TGTGCCAGCTCAGTTCGGACAGGGGAAGTCTACAATGAGCAGTTCTTC
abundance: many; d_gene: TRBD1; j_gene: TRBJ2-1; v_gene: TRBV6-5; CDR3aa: CASRKTGADYNEQFF; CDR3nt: TGTGCCAGCAGAAAAACAGGGGCGGACTACAATGAGCAGTTCTTC
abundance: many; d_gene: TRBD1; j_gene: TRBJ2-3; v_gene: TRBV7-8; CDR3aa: CASSPRGTPGLPSTDTQYF; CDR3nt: TGTGCCAGCAGCCCCAGGGGGACACCAGGGTTGCCTAGCACAGATACGCAGTATTTT
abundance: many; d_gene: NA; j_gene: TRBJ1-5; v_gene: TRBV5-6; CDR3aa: CASSSIQGVKSNQPQHF; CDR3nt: TGTGCCAGCAGCTCCATTCAGGGTGTGAAGAGCAATCAGCCCCAGCATTTT
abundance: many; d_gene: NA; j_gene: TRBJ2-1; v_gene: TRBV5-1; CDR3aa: CASSLGLSSYNEQFF; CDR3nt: TGCGCCAGCAGCTTGGGACTGAGCTCCTACAATGAGCAGTTCTTC
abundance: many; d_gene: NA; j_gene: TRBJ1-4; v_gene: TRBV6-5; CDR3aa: CASKAGGREKLFF; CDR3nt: TGTGCCAGCAAGGCGGGGGGTCGAGAAAAACTGTTTTTT
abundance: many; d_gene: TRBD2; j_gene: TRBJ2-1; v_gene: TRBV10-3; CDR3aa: CAISGSSGRPPGEQFF; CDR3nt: TGTGCCATCAGTGGATCTAGCGGGAGACCGCCCGGTGAGCAGTTCTTC
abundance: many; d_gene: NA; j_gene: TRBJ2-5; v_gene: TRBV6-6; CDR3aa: CASSSLRKTEQETQYF; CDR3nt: TGTGCCAGCAGTTCCCTCCGAAAGACAGAACAAGAGACCCAGTACTTC
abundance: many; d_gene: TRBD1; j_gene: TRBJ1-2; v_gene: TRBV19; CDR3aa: CASSRATGNDGYTF; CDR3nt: TGTGCCAGTAGTCGGGCGACAGGGAACGATGGCTACACCTTC
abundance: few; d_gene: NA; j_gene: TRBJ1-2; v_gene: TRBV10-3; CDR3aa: CAISESDGVWGYTF; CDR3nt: TGTGCCATCAGTGAGTCGGACGGGGTCTGGGGCTACACCTTC
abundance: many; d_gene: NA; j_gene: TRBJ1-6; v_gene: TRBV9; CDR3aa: CASSVRVDNSPLHF; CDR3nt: TGTGCCAGCAGCGTACGGGTGGATAATTCACCCCTCCACTTT
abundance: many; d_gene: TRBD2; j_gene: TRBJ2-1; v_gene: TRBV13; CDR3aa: CASSLRLAGFGNKSGQFF; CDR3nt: TGTGCCAGCAGCTTACGGCTAGCGGGGTTTGGAAATAAGTCAGGGCAGTTCTTC
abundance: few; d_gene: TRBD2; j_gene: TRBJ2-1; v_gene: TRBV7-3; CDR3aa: CASSKGASGANEQFF; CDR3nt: TGTGCCAGCAGTAAGGGGGCTAGCGGGGCGAATGAGCAGTTCTTC
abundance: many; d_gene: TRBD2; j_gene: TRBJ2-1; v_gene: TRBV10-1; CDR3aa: CASSVGAAGVHEQFF; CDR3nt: TGCGCCAGCAGTGTTGGAGCCGCGGGGGTCCATGAGCAGTTCTTC
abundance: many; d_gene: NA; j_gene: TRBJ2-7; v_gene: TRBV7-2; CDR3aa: CASSYTRTGGEQYF; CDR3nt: TGTGCCAGCAGCTACACCCGTACCGGGGGCGAGCAGTACTTC
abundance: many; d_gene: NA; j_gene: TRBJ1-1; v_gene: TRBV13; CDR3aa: CASSLAGGNTEAFF; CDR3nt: TGTGCCAGCAGCTTAGCCGGGGGGAACACTGAAGCTTTCTTT
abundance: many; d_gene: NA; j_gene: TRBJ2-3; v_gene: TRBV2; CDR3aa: CASSDVDLTGADTQYF; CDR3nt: TGTGCCAGCAGCGACGTGGACCTTACGGGGGCAGATACGCAGTATTTT
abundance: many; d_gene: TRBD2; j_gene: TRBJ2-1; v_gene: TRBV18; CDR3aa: CASSPPILADYNEQFF; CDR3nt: TGTGCCAGCTCACCACCGATCCTAGCGGATTACAATGAGCAGTTCTTC
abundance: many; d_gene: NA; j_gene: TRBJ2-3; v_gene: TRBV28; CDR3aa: CASSLFDGVMGTQYF; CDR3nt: TGTGCCAGCAGTTTATTCGACGGGGTCATGGGTACGCAGTATTTT
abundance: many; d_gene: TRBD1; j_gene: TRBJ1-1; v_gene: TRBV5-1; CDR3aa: CASSWGQGHTEAFF; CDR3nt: TGCGCCAGCAGCTGGGGACAGGGGCACACTGAAGCTTTCTTT
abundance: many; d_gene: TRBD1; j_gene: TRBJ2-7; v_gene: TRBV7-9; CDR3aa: CASSGVSRDRSSYEQYF; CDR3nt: TGTGCCAGCAGCGGGGTCTCCCGGGACAGAAGCTCCTACGAGCAGTACTTC
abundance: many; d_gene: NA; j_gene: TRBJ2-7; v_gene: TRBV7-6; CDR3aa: CASSLTYRAHEQYF; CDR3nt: TGTGCCAGCAGCTTAACCTACAGGGCCCACGAGCAGTACTTC